Given below is one TCR beta chain in context. It lacks a known antigen. Qualities for individual bases were not recorded, and no much larger clone is one base off. Taken from the germline V gene (reference sequence), the CDR1 and CDR2 loops are DFQATT and SNEGSKA. From cysteine to phenylalanine, the CDR3 is 16 amino acids long. Only the CDR3 portion is preserved as DNA: 48 bases, with reading frame beginning at the first base. Compared with germline, V lacks 0 bases and J lacks 1 base; bases without a gene match: 4. This sample stems from a study of blood T cells in healthy people across ages (dated by TCRdb to between 2014 and 2017). A note on the overall study: In model experiments, template switching captured roughly one uniquely barcoded TCR beta cDNA molecule for every two T cells. To avoid experimental bias, donors of different ages were distributed randomly across sequencing lanes. Using deep sequencing normalized with unique cDNA molecular identifiers, the study measured how TCR beta repertoire diversity changes with age. The donors were split into four age groups: young (average 16 years), middle-aged (39), aged (about 62) and long-lived (about 82). Two additional independent replicas of 1 million unique cDNA reads from the same blood draw were analyzed for two donors (one aged 18 to 29 and one aged 80 or older). What the work shows at the level of the full study, not this receptor alone: The CMV infection status of donors was not known, potentially confounding age-related changes in expanded clonotypes. Observed TCR beta diversity correlated strongly with the percentage of naive T cells measured by flow cytometry. Observed TCR beta diversity per million T cells fell roughly linearly with age, and a significant reduction was already apparent by age roughly 40. The long-lived group showed more naive CD4+ T cells, fewer expanded clones and increased TCR diversity than the aged group, suggesting age selection. Total diversity estimates from one million sequenced T cells were considered lower bounds and underestimates. Since profiling was done on bulk unsorted PBMCs, naive and antigen-experienced compartments could not be conclusively compared.

Libraries came from 5' RACE. Sequencing was performed on an Illumina HiSeq 2500. A second PCR of about 6 to 12 cycles was run with a J-beta primer mix and a sample-barcoded 5' primer. A template-switch 5' adaptor carrying 12 random nucleotides introduced a unique molecular identifier onto each TCR beta cDNA molecule. Each sample yielded at least 3 million CDR3-containing paired-end reads. All of the RNA was converted into first-strand cDNA using the Mint cDNA synthesis kit, with a TRBC-specific oligonucleotide serving as the primer. Following uracil-DNA glycosylase treatment, a first 18-cycle PCR with universal primers M1SS and BC2_uni_R was performed on all cDNA. The original methods were these. Each sample was normalized by randomly selecting 1 million high-quality reads, each carrying a distinct molecular identifier. Instead of being binned into consensus sequences, reads with shared molecular identifiers were discarded. CDR3 identification, clonotype clustering and error correction used MiTCR with a Q25 quality threshold and the strictest error-elimination algorithm. A nonparametric unseen species model with Euler transformation was used to estimate a lower bound on total TCR beta diversity. Starting from the raw public reads, TCRdb applied fastp trimming at Q25, assembled clones with MiXCR and retained in-frame beta chains. Entries are consolidated by CDR3 protein sequence, retaining the most common genes and DNA. The V and J calls and clone size are TCRdb's, not the authors'. In this sample the table shows about 1.5 million distinct CDR3 sequences, 35% to 45% of which occur a single time. Clones ranked in the top ten supply roughly 3.7% of the sample.

Donors were 40 or so systemically healthy Caucasian individuals from Russia aged roughly 6 to 100 years. Each donor gave 9 to 10 milliliters of peripheral blood, collected into EDTA-treated Vacutainer tubes. Ficoll-Paque density-gradient centrifugation was used to isolate PBMCs, with at least 6 million per sample. Trizol reagent was used to extract total RNA from PBMCs, with at least 5.5 micrograms per sample. For every donor, flow cytometry on a PBMC aliquot measured the percentage of naive CD45RAhigh/CD27high T cells. This TCR derives from a woman younger than 30 in good health. The specimen sequenced was blood. The rearrangement combines TRBV20-1 with TRBJ2-3; the junction holds 10 bases that match TRBD2. The CDR3 reads as follows: CSARDQGTSGTDTQYF. The nucleotide sequence is given as TGCAGTGCTAGAGATCAGGGGACTAGCGGCACAGATACGCAGTATTTT.